This T cell receptor (beta chain) was sequenced for a study of shared clonotypes between healthy human individuals. Division of CD4+ cells produced a CD45RA+ naive subset and a CD45RA-negative memory subset. TCRdb keeps only in-frame clones here, not all; method: immunoSEQ multiplex PCR. The data show millions of clones, over 85% seen once. Sample: naive CD4+ T cells from PBMCs. The subset is: CD45RA+ positively selected. This sequence originates from a man between 18 and 29 years old in good health. Some clones in this sample may be carry-over from other donors' samples.

The CDR3 nucleotides are TGTGCCAGCAGGCGGTCAGGGGGCGTGAATGAAAAACTGTTTTTT. This translates into CASRRSGGVNEKLFF. This chain connects TRBV28 to TRBJ1-4; 8 nucleotides line up with TRBD1. V was clipped by 6 bases and J by 5 bases; unmatched bases: 8. CDR3 length: 15 amino acids. Germline-derived CDR1 and CDR2 are MDHEN and SYDVKM.